A selection of T cell receptor beta chains follows, all from one sample in a study of T-cell memory formation after mild COVID-19. TCRdb itself ran the 5' RACE reads through MiXCR, one entry per CDR3 protein. The sample has under 300,000 distinct CDR3 sequences, approximately 10% seen once. Sequenced sample: PBMCs or a T cell subset sorted from them (not recorded which). All receptors come from a man aged 18 to 29 who had mild COVID-19 (a few samples of this study predate the infection). Cell type and time point are not known. CDR3s include the opening cysteine and the closing phenylalanine or tryptophan. The order of the fields is CDR3 DNA, CDR3 protein, clone size, V gene, D gene, J gene. A D gene is named only where the DNA matches it firmly. The size entry is marked missing in some rows and otherwise reads once, few, many or a size class.

CDR3 DNA: TGTGCCAGCAGCTCCCCCGGACGGAACTATGGCTACACCTTC; CDR3 protein: CASSSPGRNYGYTF; clone size: .; V gene: TRBV7-2; D gene: .; J gene: TRBJ1-2
CDR3 DNA: TGTGCCAGCAGCCCGCCGGGACTAGCGGGGGCTAGCACAGATACGCAGTATTTT; CDR3 protein: CASSPPGLAGASTDTQYF; clone size: few; V gene: TRBV7-9; D gene: TRBD2; J gene: TRBJ2-3
CDR3 DNA: TGTGCCAGCAGCCCCCTTCTCATTCAGTACTTC; CDR3 protein: CASSPLLIQYF; clone size: .; V gene: TRBV7-9; D gene: .; J gene: TRBJ2-4
CDR3 DNA: TGCGCCAGCAGCCGAGACAGTACCACCGGGGAGCTGTTTTTT; CDR3 protein: CASSRDSTTGELFF; clone size: .; V gene: TRBV5-1; D gene: .; J gene: TRBJ2-2
CDR3 DNA: TGTGCCATCAGTACTGGGACAACTAGCACAGATACGCAGTATTTT; CDR3 protein: CAISTGTTSTDTQYF; clone size: many; V gene: TRBV10-3; D gene: .; J gene: TRBJ2-3
CDR3 DNA: TGTGCCAGCAGCTTAGACAGGCCAGGGGATGAGCAGTTCTTC; CDR3 protein: CASSLDRPGDEQFF; clone size: .; V gene: TRBV7-8; D gene: .; J gene: TRBJ2-1
CDR3 DNA: TGCGCCAGCAGCTTGTCAAGGGGAGACGAGCAGTACTTC; CDR3 protein: CASSLSRGDEQYF; clone size: .; V gene: TRBV5-1; D gene: .; J gene: TRBJ2-7
CDR3 DNA: TGCAGTGCTAGTATCCATCTAGCGGGAGTCCAAGAGACCCAGTACTTC; CDR3 protein: CSASIHLAGVQETQYF; clone size: .; V gene: TRBV20-1; D gene: TRBD2; J gene: TRBJ2-5
CDR3 DNA: TGTGCCAGCAGCCCGGGACAGGGAAGTTTTGAGACCCAGTACTTC; CDR3 protein: CASSPGQGSFETQYF; clone size: few; V gene: TRBV4-2; D gene: TRBD1; J gene: TRBJ2-5
CDR3 DNA: TGTGCCAGCAGGGGTTATCTAGGCTACACCTTC; CDR3 protein: CASRGYLGYTF; clone size: .; V gene: TRBV12-3/TRBV12-4; D gene: .; J gene: TRBJ1-2
CDR3 DNA: TGTGCCAGCAGCTTCTCCACAATTCGGGGGACTGGGGCCAACGTCCTGACTTTC; CDR3 protein: CASSFSTIRGTGANVLTF; clone size: few; V gene: TRBV7-9; D gene: .; J gene: TRBJ2-6
CDR3 DNA: TGTGCCAGCAGCCAAAAGGTTAGCGGGGGGACAGATACGCAGTATTTT; CDR3 protein: CASSQKVSGGTDTQYF; clone size: .; V gene: TRBV13; D gene: TRBD2; J gene: TRBJ2-3
CDR3 DNA: TGTGCCAGCGGATGGGGTCCCGAGCAGTACTTC; CDR3 protein: CASGWGPEQYF; clone size: few; V gene: TRBV2; D gene: .; J gene: TRBJ2-7
CDR3 DNA: TGTGCCAGCACCATGCCCAGTACAGATACGCAGTATTTT; CDR3 protein: CASTMPSTDTQYF; clone size: few; V gene: TRBV6-6; D gene: .; J gene: TRBJ2-3
CDR3 DNA: TGTGCCAGCAGCCGGACTAGCGGGGGGGCCTACAATGAGCAGTTCTTC; CDR3 protein: CASSRTSGGAYNEQFF; clone size: many; V gene: TRBV7-3; D gene: TRBD2; J gene: TRBJ2-1
CDR3 DNA: TGTGCCAGCTCACTATGGGCAGGGGGCCGAGAGACCCAGTACTTC; CDR3 protein: CASSLWAGGRETQYF; clone size: .; V gene: TRBV18; D gene: TRBD1; J gene: TRBJ2-5